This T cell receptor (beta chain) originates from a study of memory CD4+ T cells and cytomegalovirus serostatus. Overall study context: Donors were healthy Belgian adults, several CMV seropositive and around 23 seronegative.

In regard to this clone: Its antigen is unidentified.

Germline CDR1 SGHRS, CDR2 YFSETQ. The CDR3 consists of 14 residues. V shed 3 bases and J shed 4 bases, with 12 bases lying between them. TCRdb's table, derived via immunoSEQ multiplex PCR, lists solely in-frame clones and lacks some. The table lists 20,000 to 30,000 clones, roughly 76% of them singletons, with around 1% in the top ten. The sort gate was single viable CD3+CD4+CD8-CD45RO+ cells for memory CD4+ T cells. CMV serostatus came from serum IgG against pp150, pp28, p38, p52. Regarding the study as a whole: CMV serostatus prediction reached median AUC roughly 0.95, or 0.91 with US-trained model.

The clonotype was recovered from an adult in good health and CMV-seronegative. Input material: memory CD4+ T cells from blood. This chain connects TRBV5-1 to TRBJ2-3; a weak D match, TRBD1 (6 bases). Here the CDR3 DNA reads TGCGCCAGCAGCTCCGGACAGCCTTCAGATACGCAGTATTTT. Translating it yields CASSSGQPSDTQYF.